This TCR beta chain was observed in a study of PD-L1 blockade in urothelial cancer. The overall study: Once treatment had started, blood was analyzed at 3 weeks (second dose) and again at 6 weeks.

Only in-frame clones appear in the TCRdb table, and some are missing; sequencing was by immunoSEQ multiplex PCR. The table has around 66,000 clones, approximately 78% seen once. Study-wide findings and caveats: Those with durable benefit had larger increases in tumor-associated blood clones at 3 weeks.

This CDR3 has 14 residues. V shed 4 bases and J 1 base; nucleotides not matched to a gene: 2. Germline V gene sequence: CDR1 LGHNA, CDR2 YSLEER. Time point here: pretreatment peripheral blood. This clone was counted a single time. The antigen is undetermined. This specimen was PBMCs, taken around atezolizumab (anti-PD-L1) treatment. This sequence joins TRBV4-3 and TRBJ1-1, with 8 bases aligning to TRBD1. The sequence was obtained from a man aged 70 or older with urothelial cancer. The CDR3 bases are TGCGCCAGCAGCCCGACAGGGGAGAACACTGAAGCTTTCTTT. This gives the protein CASSPTGENTEAFF.